This record concerns one T cell receptor (beta chain) sequence. The germline gives CDR1 WSHSY, CDR2 SAAADI. The CDR3 covers 13 residues. Trimming removed 5 bases at V and 5 bases at J, with 9 bases between. These data belong to a study of blood T cell repertoires in COVID-19. For the study at large: Some COVID-19 samples were acute and others convalescent; all came from the United States, Italy and Spain.

Authors' methods: Reference gene primer amplification in the assay estimated nucleated cell counts. Here immunoSEQ multiplex PCR was the method, and the copy in TCRdb shows in-frame clones only, minus some. V and J calls and clone size come straight from that table; D and trimming were deduced from the DNA. The sample shows some 170,000 clones, about 75% of them seen only once. The source material was peripheral blood. This sequence joins TRBV10-2 and TRBJ2-2; D is ambiguous. The sequence came from a woman aged 70-85 years with acute or convalescent COVID-19. The CDR3 loop reads CASSRSGTGELFF. The DNA of the CDR3 is TGCGCCAGCAGTCGTTCAGGTACCGGGGAGCTGTTTTTT.